Below are 17 T cell receptor beta chains sequenced from a single sample in a study of T cells in Graves' hyperthyroidism and ophthalmopathy. Using RNA transcripts as the source, TCR beta CDR3 regions were amplified. Researchers ran a first-round RT-PCR on the TCR CDR3 using the HTBI primer set. TCRdb passed the multiplex PCR reads through MiXCR, listing each CDR3 protein once. The sample yields 400,000 to 600,000 distinct CDR3 sequences, less than 25% seen once. The specimen was blood. These receptor sequences come from a man aged 18 to 29 with Graves' hyperthyroidism.

This clonotype was observed many times. This sequence joins TRBV9 and TRBJ2-7; possible D gene TRBD2, 5 bases. CDR3 size: 14 residues. The V gene's germline CDR1 is SGDLS and CDR2 YYNGEE. V was cut by 7 bases and J by 5 bases, with 19 bases left in between. In DNA, the CDR3 is TGTGCCAGCCCAGAGGGCGGTCCCCCGGACGAGCAGTACTTC. It translates to CASPEGGPPDEQYF.

Details on this clonotype: One junction end does not reproduce the germline sequence, and a read error may be involved. V usage is TRBV24-1 and J usage is TRBJ1-1; D call uncertain. The germline V gene has CDR1 KGHDR and CDR2 SFDVKD. There are 12 residues in the CDR3. The CDR3 sequence: CASSTSAGLAFF. The CDR3 nucleotides read TGTGCCAGCAGTACCTCCGCAGGTTTAGCTTTCTTT.

Ten or more counts support this clonotype. This chain links TRBV12-5 with TRBJ1-1; D unclear. This CDR3 contains 12 residues. Trimming left V 7 bases short and J 3 bases short, with 9 bases between. Germline V gene data show CDR1 as LGHNT and CDR2 as FRNRAP. The CDR3: CASARFDTEAFF. As DNA, the CDR3 is TGTGCTAGTGCGAGGTTTGACACTGAAGCTTTCTTT.

This clonotype was found many times. The gene calls are TRBV12-3 or TRBV12-4 and TRBJ1-2, with unresolved D. The CDR3 totals 12 residues. V dropped 7 bases and J dropped 5 bases, with 11 bases sitting between them. CDR3 in amino acids: CASMGGGYGYTF. The CDR3 DNA reads TGTGCCAGCATGGGCGGCGGGTATGGCTACACCTTC.

This clonotype was seen repeatedly, ten times or more. The chain joins TRBV9 to TRBJ2-5; a possible D gene is TRBD2 (6 bases). The length of the CDR3 is 15 residues. V was cut by 0 bases and J by 5 bases, with 14 bases left in between. From germline, CDR1 is SGDLS and CDR2 YYNGEE. The CDR3 DNA reads as TGTGCCAGCAGCGTAGGATCAGGGAGGTGGGAGACCCAGTACTTC. It codes for CASSVGSGRWETQYF. Filled out from reference TRBV9 and TRBJ2-5, the complete variable domain reads DSGVTQTPKHLITATGQRVTLRCSPRSGDLSVYWYQQSLDQGLQFLIQYYNGEERAKGNILERFSAQQFPDLHSELNLSSLELGDSALYFCASSVGSGRWETQYFGPGTRLLVL.

This clonotype occurred a few times. This chain joins TRBV3-1 and TRBJ2-7, with D tentatively TRBD1 or TRBD2 (5 bases each). V lost 4 bases to trimming and J lost 5 bases, with 9 bases between them. The CDR3 spans 12 residues. Germline V CDR1 and CDR2: LGHDT, YNNKEL (reference sequence). The CDR3 DNA sequence: TGTGCCAGCAGCCCCGAGGGGCACGAGCAGTACTTC. Translating it yields CASSPEGHEQYF.

This clonotype has just a few counts. V is TRBV30 and J is TRBJ1-2, with D perhaps matching TRBD1 (5 bases). This CDR3 spans 16 amino acids. Looked up from germline, CDR1 is GTSNPN and CDR2 is SVGIG (reference sequence). V was trimmed by 4 bases and J by 0 bases, leaving 18 bases between them. For the CDR3, the DNA is TGTGCCTGGAATGGTCGGGGAATGGGGCCTAACTATGGCTACACCTTC. Its translation: CAWNGRGMGPNYGYTF.

This clonotype was picked up many times. This sequence joins TRBV28 and TRBJ1-2; no clear D. Germline V gene lookup returns CDR1 MDHEN and CDR2 SYDVKM. V was pared by 5 bases and J by 4 bases, with 20 bases between. The CDR3 contains 16 residues. Here the CDR3 DNA reads TGTGCCAGCAGTCCCTCATTTCCTCCACATGTCTATGGCTACACCTTC. Protein product: CASSPSFPPHVYGYTF.

This clonotype showed up many times. The chain has TRBV13 and TRBJ2-7, with 8 bases fitting TRBD1. CDR1 and CDR2 from the germline V gene are PRHDT and FYEKMQ (reference sequence). The CDR3 has 14 residues. Losses at the gene ends were 6 bases for V and 4 bases for J; bases not matched to a gene: 8. CDR3 in amino acids: CASRIAGGRYEQYF. The CDR3 DNA follows: TGTGCCAGCAGGATAGCAGGGGGCCGGTACGAGCAGTACTTC.

This clonotype occurred many times. The J gene is TRBJ2-5, the V gene TRBV4-1, with 8 positions matching TRBD1. Trimming cost V 3 bases and J 6 bases; bases outside gene matches: 15. The germline V gene has CDR1 MGHRA and CDR2 YSYEKL. The CDR3 totals 17 residues. CDR3 amino acids: CASSHGTPGQDYKTQYF. CDR3 bases: TGCGCCAGCAGCCATGGTACCCCGGGACAGGATTATAAGACCCAGTACTTC.

V is TRBV28 and J is TRBJ2-2; D unresolved. The CDR3 runs to 12 residues. Trimming took 3 bases from V and 7 from J, leaving 6 bases between them. Per germline, CDR1 MDHEN and CDR2 SYDVKM. The CDR3 reads CASSLRFGELFF. The DNA for the CDR3 is TGTGCCAGCAGTTTGAGATTCGGGGAGCTGTTTTTT.

This clonotype was found many times. The chain employs TRBV28 and TRBJ1-5, with no clear D. Germline V CDR1 and CDR2: MDHEN, SYDVKM. This CDR3 contains 17 residues. V was pared by 4 bases and J by 0 bases, with 16 bases between. The CDR3 region is CASSSPSVIHSNQPQHF. DNA for the CDR3: TGTGCCAGCAGTTCCCCGAGTGTGATACATAGCAATCAGCCCCAGCATTTT.

This clonotype was picked up many times. The chain employs TRBV9 and TRBJ2-5, with D possibly being TRBD1 (5 bases). Germline CDR1 is SGDLS and CDR2 is YYNGEE. The CDR3 contains 15 residues. V was trimmed by 3 bases and J by 2 bases, leaving 14 bases between them. CDR3 residues: CASSGTRGWQETQYF. Here the CDR3 DNA reads TGTGCCAGCAGCGGAACAAGGGGCTGGCAAGAGACCCAGTACTTC.

This clonotype was seen many times. The chain combines TRBV27 with TRBJ2-7, with 7 bases fitting TRBD1. The length of the CDR3 is 15 residues. V dropped 5 bases and J dropped 2; count of bases not matched to a gene: 9. Germline lookup yields CDR1 MNHEY and CDR2 SMNVEV (reference sequence). The CDR3 nucleotides read TGTGCCAGCAGTCTAGGGGCAGGGGGAACCTACGAGCAGTACTTC. Protein: CASSLGAGGTYEQYF.

This clonotype was observed at least ten times. CDR3 loop: CASSEIVYTGELFF. CDR3 nucleotide sequence: TGTGCCAGCAGTGAAATCGTGTACACCGGGGAGCTGTTTTTT. V gene TRBV6-1 combines with J gene TRBJ2-2; D is ambiguous. Trimming took off 2 bases at V and 3 bases at J, with 7 bases between the two ends. The CDR3 length is 14 residues. Looked up from germline, CDR1 is MNHNS and CDR2 is SASEGT.

To note about this clonotype: An end of the junction does not agree with germline; a read error may underlie this. The genes are TRBV2 and TRBJ1-1; D unclear. There are 14 residues in the CDR3. In germline, CDR1 is SNHLY, CDR2 FYNNEI. The CDR3 loop is CASYAGSPNTVAFF. DNA of the CDR3: TGTGCCAGCTATGCCGGGTCACCGAACACTGTAGCTTTCTTT.

Worth noting for this clonotype: With a much larger clone just one base away, this may be a read error. This chain links TRBV20-1 with TRBJ2-7; 8 bases line up with TRBD1. Germline CDR1 DFQATT, CDR2 SNEGSKA (reference sequence). The CDR3 consists of 13 residues. CDR3 nucleotides: TGCAGTGCCCTCAGACAGGGGTTGTACGAGCAGGACTTC. It specifies CSALRQGLYEQDF.